This TCR beta chain is from a study of shared clonotypes between healthy human individuals. Of note for this clone: Antigen: not known.

CDR3 length: 14 amino acids. Trimming removed 7 bases from V and 0 bases from J, with 13 bases in between. CDR1 is SQVTM, CDR2 ANQGSEA, per germline. Method: immunoSEQ multiplex PCR; TCRdb's copy keeps in-frame clones and lacks some. The repertoire includes nearly 1,000,000 clones, about 80% of them detected once, and roughly 1.5% sits in the top ten. Study-wide points: Sorted-subset sequencing, rarefaction showed, was incomplete despite large depth.

The chain couples TRBV29-1 to TRBJ2-1, with a tentative D call TRBD2 (5 bases). The sequence was collected from a young man in good health. The sample consisted of memory CD4+ T cells sorted from blood. Subset reported: CD45RA-negative fraction. The CDR3 region is CSGGDASSYNEQFF. For the CDR3, the DNA is TGCAGCGGGGGAGACGCCAGCTCCTACAATGAGCAGTTCTTC.